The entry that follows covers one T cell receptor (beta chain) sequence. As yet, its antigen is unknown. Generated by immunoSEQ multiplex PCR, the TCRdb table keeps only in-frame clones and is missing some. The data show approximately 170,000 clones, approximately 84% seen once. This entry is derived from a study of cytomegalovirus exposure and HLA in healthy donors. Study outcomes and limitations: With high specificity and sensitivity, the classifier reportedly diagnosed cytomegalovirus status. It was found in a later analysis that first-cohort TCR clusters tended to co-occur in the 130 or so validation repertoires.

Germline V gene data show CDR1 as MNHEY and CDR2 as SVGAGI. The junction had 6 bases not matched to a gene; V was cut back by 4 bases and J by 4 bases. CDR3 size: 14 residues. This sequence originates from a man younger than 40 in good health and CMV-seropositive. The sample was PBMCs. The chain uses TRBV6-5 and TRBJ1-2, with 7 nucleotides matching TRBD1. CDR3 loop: CASSSPGQLYGYTF. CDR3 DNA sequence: TGTGCCAGCAGTTCGCCGGGACAGCTCTATGGCTACACCTTC.